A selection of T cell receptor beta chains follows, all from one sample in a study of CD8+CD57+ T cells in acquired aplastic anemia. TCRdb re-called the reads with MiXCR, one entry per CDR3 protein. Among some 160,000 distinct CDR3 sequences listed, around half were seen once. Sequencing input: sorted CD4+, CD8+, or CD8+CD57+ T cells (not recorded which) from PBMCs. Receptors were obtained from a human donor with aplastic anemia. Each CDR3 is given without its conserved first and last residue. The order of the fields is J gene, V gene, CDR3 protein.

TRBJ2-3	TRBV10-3	AISESVDSTDTQY
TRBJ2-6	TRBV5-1	ASSEGFPGANVLT
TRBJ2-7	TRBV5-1	ASSYGTGGDEQY
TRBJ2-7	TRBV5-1	ASSLDGGGTSYEQY
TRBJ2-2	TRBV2	ASRGSTGVTGELF
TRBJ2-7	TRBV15	ATSRDLPIWPGGSEQY
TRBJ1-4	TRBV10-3	AISESLTAYNEKLF
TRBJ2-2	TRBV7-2	ASSLAAEVTGELF
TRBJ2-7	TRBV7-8	ASSWTPSYEQY
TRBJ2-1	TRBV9	ASSVEIVSYNEQF
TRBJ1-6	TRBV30	AWRGQGNGSPLH
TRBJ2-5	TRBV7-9	ASSLRAGETQY
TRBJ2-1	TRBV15	ATSRRANLDNEQF
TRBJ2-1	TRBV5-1	ASSLGSYLNEQF
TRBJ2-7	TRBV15	ATSSTYEQY
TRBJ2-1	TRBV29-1	SVGLAQYNEQF
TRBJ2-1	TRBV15	ATSRELAGGPF
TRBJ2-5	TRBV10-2	ASSEVRQESQY
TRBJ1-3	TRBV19	ASILDRGSGNTIY
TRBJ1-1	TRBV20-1	SASNHPGVGTEAF
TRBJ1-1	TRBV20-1	SARDSRQGSTEAF
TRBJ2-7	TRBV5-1	ASSPGTGGDEQY
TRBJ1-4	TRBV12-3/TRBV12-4	ASTHQGALREKLF
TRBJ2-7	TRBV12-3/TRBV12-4	ASSPGLSRTNYEQY
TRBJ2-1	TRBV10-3	ASAETTGAYNEQF
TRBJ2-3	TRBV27	ASSRRDSVADTQY
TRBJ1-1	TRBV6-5	ASSWDRGSEAF
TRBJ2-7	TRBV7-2	ASSLLGPTYEQY
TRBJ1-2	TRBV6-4	ASSRDESDGYT
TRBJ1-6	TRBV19	ASSIRTGNSPLH
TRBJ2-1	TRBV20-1	SARDSGGSSGIIAGEQF
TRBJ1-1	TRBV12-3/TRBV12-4	ASSLSSWVTSGGPGAF
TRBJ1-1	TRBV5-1	ASSSPTGVNTEAF
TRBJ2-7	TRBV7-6	ASSLEGGLTTYEQY
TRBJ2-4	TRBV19	ASGPLATENIQY
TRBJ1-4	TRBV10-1	ASSEGHATNEKLF
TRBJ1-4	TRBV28	ASSLGTAEKLF
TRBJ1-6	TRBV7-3	ASRRQTGVRNSPLH
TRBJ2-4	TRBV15	ATSRGSGTGLNIQY
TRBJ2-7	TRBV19	ASSPGRFYEQY
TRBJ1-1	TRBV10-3	AILLNSGGGKNTEAF
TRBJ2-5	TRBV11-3	ASSPGTQKETQY
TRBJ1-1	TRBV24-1	ATKGGPGWRNTEAF
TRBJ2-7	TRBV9	ASSVGGGEHYEQY
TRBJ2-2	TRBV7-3	ASSLTPLGRNTGELF
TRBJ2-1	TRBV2	ASSEEHTSGRALYRNEQF
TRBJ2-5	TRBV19	ASSRTGERQETQY
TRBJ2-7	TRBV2	ASRYVTNFYGQY
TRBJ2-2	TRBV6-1	ASGEALGSGELF
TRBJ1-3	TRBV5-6	ASSLIIAHSGNTIY
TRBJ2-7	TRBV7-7	ASSPGTDYEQY
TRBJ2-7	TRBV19	ASSHDSSYEQY
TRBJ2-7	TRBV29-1	SAKKQVLGYEQY
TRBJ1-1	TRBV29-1	SRLGGDTEAF
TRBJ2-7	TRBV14	ASSQLMGHSYEQY
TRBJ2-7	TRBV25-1	ASALAGVGEQY
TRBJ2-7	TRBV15	ATSRTGGSSYEQY
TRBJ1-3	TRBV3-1	ASSLLRYSGNTIY
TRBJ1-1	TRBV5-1	ASRFGSGARTEAF
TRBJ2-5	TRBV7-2	ATSDGLAGQETQY